Listed below are T cell receptor beta chains from one sample, sequenced in a study of T cell responses to AZD1222 COVID-19 vaccine. Sequencing used immunoSEQ multiplex PCR; TCRdb keeps in-frame clones, though not all of them. This table holds 150,000 to 160,000 clones, over 90% found once. The sample consisted of peripheral blood, taken 28 days after the second AZD1222 dose. The receptors were gathered from an adult who received the AZD1222 COVID-19 vaccine. Both conserved end residues are part of each CDR3. Fields, in order: V gene, clone size, J gene, D gene, CDR3 length, CDR3 DNA, CDR3 protein. A D gene is named only where the DNA matches it firmly. A clone size is listed for some rows: how often the clone was seen (once, few, many), or a class if it is expanded.

>TRBV21-1|.|TRBJ1-5|.|17
TGTGCCAGCAGCAAAACTCCGACAGAGTATAGCAATCAGCCCCAGCATTTT
CASSKTPTEYSNQPQHF
>TRBV30|.|TRBJ1-3|.|14
TGTGCCTGGAGTTTGGGGGGGCGTGGAAACACCATATATTTT
CAWSLGGRGNTIYF
>TRBV7-8|.|TRBJ1-2|TRBD1|13
TGTGCCAGCAGCTCGTTAACAGGGGGTGGCTACACCTTC
CASSSLTGGGYTF
>TRBV27|once|TRBJ2-7|TRBD1|15
TGTGCCAGCAGGGTTCCGGGACAGGGGCCCCTCGAGCAGTACTTC
CASRVPGQGPLEQYF
>TRBV18|.|TRBJ1-3|.|17
TGTGCCAGCTCACCAGAGGGGACGTTCAGCTCTGGAAACACCATATATTTT
CASSPEGTFSSGNTIYF
>TRBV4-1|once|TRBJ2-3|TRBD2|18
TGCGCCAGCAGCCATCCCGGGGGGGGTAGCGGACCCACAGATACGCAGTATTTT
CASSHPGGGSGPTDTQYF
>TRBV18|.|TRBJ1-2|TRBD1|14
TGTGCCAGCTCACTAGACAGGGTGGACTATGGCTACACCTTC
CASSLDRVDYGYTF
>TRBV24-1|.|TRBJ2-2|.|12
TGTGCCACCAGTGGGCGTACCGGGGAGCTGTTTTTT
CATSGRTGELFF
>TRBV28|.|TRBJ2-7|TRBD1|14
TGTGCCAGCAGTTATGGGACAGGGCGCCACGAGCAGTACTTC
CASSYGTGRHEQYF
>TRBV10-3|.|TRBJ1-5|.|14
TGTGCCATCAGTGAGGAGGGGACAAATCAGCCCCAGCATTTT
CAISEEGTNQPQHF
>TRBV6-5|.|TRBJ2-1|TRBD2|14
TGTGCCAGCAAACTAGCGGGAGCGGGTAATGAGCAGTTCTTC
CASKLAGAGNEQFF
>TRBV7-8|.|TRBJ2-2|TRBD2|17
TGTGCCAGCAGCCGAGCCGGCGGGGGGGCCCGCACCGGGGAGCTGTTTTTT
CASSRAGGGARTGELFF
>TRBV5-1|once|TRBJ1-2|.|14
TGCGCCAGCAGCTTGTTGAACAAGGACTATGGCTACACCTTC
CASSLLNKDYGYTF
>TRBV19|.|TRBJ2-2|.|14
TGTGCCAGTAGTAGTCAGGGAAACACCGGGGAGCTGTTTTTT
CASSSQGNTGELFF
>TRBV5-1|.|TRBJ2-3|TRBD1|14
TGCGCCACCCGACAGGGACCTAGCACAGATACGCAGTATTTT
CATRQGPSTDTQYF
>TRBV5-1|.|TRBJ1-2|.|15
TGCGCCAGCAGCGTCTCGGACAGAGGGCTTGAGGGCTACACCTTC
CASSVSDRGLEGYTF
>TRBV4-2|.|TRBJ2-5|TRBD2|15
TGTGCCAGCAGCCAAGGAACTAGCGGGGTTAAGACCCAGTACTTC
CASSQGTSGVKTQYF
>TRBV5-1|.|TRBJ2-3|.|11
TGCGCCAGCATGGCCACAGATACGCAGTATTTT
CASMATDTQYF
>TRBV4-1|many|TRBJ1-2|.|12
TGCGCCAGCAGCCAACTAGACCGCGGCTACACCTTC
CASSQLDRGYTF
>TRBV5-8|.|TRBJ2-3|.|14
TGTGCCAGCAGGCGGACGGGGAGCACAGATACGCAGTATTTT
CASRRTGSTDTQYF
>TRBV18|.|TRBJ2-6|.|16
TGTGCCAGCTCGCCCCCACCTCTCGCTGGGGCCAACGTCCTGACTTTC
CASSPPPLAGANVLTF
>TRBV15|.|TRBJ2-7|.|13
TGTGCCACCAGCCCTCGGACCCGGTACGAGCAGTACTTC
CATSPRTRYEQYF
>TRBV6-5|.|TRBJ1-2|.|14
TGTGCCAGCAGTTACGGAGGGGGAAACTATGGCTACACCTTC
CASSYGGGNYGYTF
>TRBV27|.|TRBJ2-7|TRBD1|13
TGTGCCAGCAGTTCGGGACAGTACCTCGAGCAGTACTTC
CASSSGQYLEQYF
>TRBV28|.|TRBJ1-3|.|11
TGTGCCGGACGTATTGGAAACACCATATATTTT
CAGRIGNTIYF
>TRBV3-1/TRBV3-2|.|TRBJ1-2|.|12
TGTGCCAGCAGCCTGGGAGCCTATGGCTACACCTTC
CASSLGAYGYTF
>TRBV3-1/TRBV3-2|.|TRBJ1-5|.|15
TGTGCCAGCAGCCAAGATGTAAAAGGCAATCAGCCCCAGCATTTT
CASSQDVKGNQPQHF
>TRBV5-8|.|TRBJ2-7|.|9
TGTGCCAGCAGCTTGGGGGGGTACTTC
CASSLGGYF
>TRBV28|.|TRBJ1-4|.|13
TGTGCCAGCAGTTTACTTTCTGAGGAAAAACTGTTTTTT
CASSLLSEEKLFF
>TRBV3-1/TRBV3-2|.|TRBJ2-2|.|12
TGTGCCAGCAGTCATGACACCGGGGAGCTGTTTTTT
CASSHDTGELFF
>TRBV12-3/TRBV12-4|.|TRBJ1-2|.|12
TGTGCCAGCACCTCAAAGGGACAAGGCTACACCTTC
CASTSKGQGYTF
>TRBV28|.|TRBJ2-7|TRBD2|14
TGTGCCAGCAACGGACTAGCGGCCTCCTACGAGCAGTACTTC
CASNGLAASYEQYF
>TRBV6-1|.|TRBJ1-2|.|15
TGTGCCAGCAGTGAAGGAGGGACCGCCCGGGCTGGCTACACCTTC
CASSEGGTARAGYTF
>TRBV5-1|.|TRBJ1-2|.|11
TGCGCCAGCGAGGGGACCCATGGCTACACCTTC
CASEGTHGYTF
>TRBV6-4|.|TRBJ1-1|.|13
TGTGCCAGCAGTGACGGGGGTCGGACTGAAGCTTTCTTT
CASSDGGRTEAFF
>TRBV7-8|.|TRBJ2-2|.|17
TGTGCCAGCAGCTTAGCCTCGGTCGGCATCAACACCGGGGAGCTGTTTTTT
CASSLASVGINTGELFF
>TRBV6-5|.|TRBJ1-1|.|15
TGTGCCAGCAGTTACTCGATATTTGGCGGCACTGAAGCTTTCTTT
CASSYSIFGGTEAFF
>TRBV13|.|TRBJ2-3|.|13
TGTGCCAGCAGCTACAGAGGGGTAGATACGCAGTATTTT
CASSYRGVDTQYF
>TRBV19|.|TRBJ1-2|.|17
TGTGCCAGTAGTATAGATCCCCCAGGACCTTCGGACTATGGCTACACCTTC
CASSIDPPGPSDYGYTF
>TRBV6-5|.|TRBJ1-5|TRBD1|15
TGTGCCAGCAGCCTCGGGACAGGGAACAGTCAGCCCCAGCATTTT
CASSLGTGNSQPQHF
>TRBV2|.|TRBJ1-6|TRBD1|13
TGTGCCAGCACTTTGACAGGGGGTTCACCCCTCCACTTT
CASTLTGGSPLHF
>TRBV10-2|.|TRBJ1-3|.|17
TGCGCCAGCAGTGAGTCGGCAGATTACCCCTCTGGAAACACCATATATTTT
CASSESADYPSGNTIYF
>TRBV27|once|TRBJ2-1|TRBD2|21
TGTGCCAGCAGTTTACGCCCTCCGGGACTAGCGGGAGGAGGGTCCTACAATGAGCAGTTCTTC
CASSLRPPGLAGGGSYNEQFF
>TRBV19|.|TRBJ2-2|.|15
TGTGCCAGTAGTCCCCCGGGTCGAAACACCGGGGAGCTGTTTTTT
CASSPPGRNTGELFF
>TRBV5-1|.|TRBJ1-1|TRBD1|15
TGCGCCAGCGGGCTTCAGGGGGTAGGTGGCACTGAAGCTTTCTTT
CASGLQGVGGTEAFF
>TRBV5-1|.|TRBJ1-1|.|15
TGCGCCAGCAGCCCTAGGGGGACGTTGAACACTGAAGCTTTCTTT
CASSPRGTLNTEAFF
>TRBV5-1|once|TRBJ2-5|TRBD2|16
TGCGCCAGCAGCTTGGAACCAGCGGGAGGCCAAGAGACCCAGTACTTC
CASSLEPAGGQETQYF
>TRBV6-4|.|TRBJ2-1|TRBD2|14
TGTGCCAGCAGTGAAGGTAGCGGGAGTGGTGAGCAGTTCTTC
CASSEGSGSGEQFF
>TRBV12-5|.|TRBJ1-5|.|15
TGTGCTAGTGGTTTGGACAGGGTCGGCAATCAGCCCCAGCATTTT
CASGLDRVGNQPQHF
>TRBV18|few|TRBJ1-1|.|14
TGTGCCAGCTCACCAATCCCCGGTTGGTCTGAAGCTTTCTTT
CASSPIPGWSEAFF
>TRBV14|.|TRBJ2-5|TRBD1|16
TGTGCCAGCAGCCTGGGACAGCCCCGAGTAGGAGAGACCCAGTACTTC
CASSLGQPRVGETQYF
>TRBV10-3|.|TRBJ1-3|.|12
TGTGCCATCGGGATATCTGGAAACACCATATATTTT
CAIGISGNTIYF
>TRBV7-9|.|TRBJ1-4|.|14
TGTGCCAGCAGCTTAGTGCGGGGGAATGAAAAACTGTTTTTT
CASSLVRGNEKLFF
>TRBV25-1|.|TRBJ2-1|.|17
TGTGCCAGCAGTGAACGGGCGGTTCAAAGCTCCTACAATGAGCAGTTCTTC
CASSERAVQSSYNEQFF
>TRBV6-5|once|TRBJ2-1|TRBD1|16
TGTGCCAGCAGTTACGGCGGGACAGGGCGCCAAAATGAGCAGTTCTTC
CASSYGGTGRQNEQFF
>TRBV27|.|TRBJ2-7|.|13
TGTGCCAGCAGTTTATTAAGGGGGTACGAGCAGTACTTC
CASSLLRGYEQYF
>TRBV29-1|once|TRBJ2-5|.|11
TGCAGCGTTCAAGACAGGGAGGCCCAGTACTTC
CSVQDREAQYF